This T cell receptor beta chain was recorded in a study of cytomegalovirus exposure and HLA in healthy donors. Study results and limitations: A later analysis found most CMV-associated TCR beta chains apparently HLA-restricted.

About this clone: Its matching antigen is unknown.

V was trimmed by 6 bases and J by 2 bases, leaving 13 bases between them. CDR1 MNHEY and CDR2 SMNVEV come from the germline V gene (reference sequence). This CDR3 is 14 amino acids long. The PCR contained 60 Vbeta and 13 Jbeta primers. Clones were sequenced by immunoSEQ multiplex PCR, and TCRdb holds only the in-frame ones, with some missing. Of 220,000 or so clones listed, under 80% are singletons. The specimen sequenced was PBMCs. The sequence was obtained from a woman aged 25 to 39 in good health and CMV-seronegative. This chain links TRBV27 with TRBJ1-1, with D hard to call. CDR3 region: CASRASRSNTEAFF. CDR3 in DNA: TGTGCCAGCAGAGCAAGCAGGTCAAACACTGAAGCTTTCTTT.